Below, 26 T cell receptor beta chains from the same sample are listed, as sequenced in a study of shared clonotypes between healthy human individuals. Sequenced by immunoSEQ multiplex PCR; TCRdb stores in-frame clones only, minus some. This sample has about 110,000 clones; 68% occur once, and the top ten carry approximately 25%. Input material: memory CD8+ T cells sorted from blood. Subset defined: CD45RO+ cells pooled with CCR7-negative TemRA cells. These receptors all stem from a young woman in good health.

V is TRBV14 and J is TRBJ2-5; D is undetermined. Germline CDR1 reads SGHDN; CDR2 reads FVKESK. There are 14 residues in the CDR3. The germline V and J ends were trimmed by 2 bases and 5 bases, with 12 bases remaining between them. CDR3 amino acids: CASSQHGWSETQYF. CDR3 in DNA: TGTGCCAGCAGCCAACACGGATGGTCGGAGACCCAGTACTTC.

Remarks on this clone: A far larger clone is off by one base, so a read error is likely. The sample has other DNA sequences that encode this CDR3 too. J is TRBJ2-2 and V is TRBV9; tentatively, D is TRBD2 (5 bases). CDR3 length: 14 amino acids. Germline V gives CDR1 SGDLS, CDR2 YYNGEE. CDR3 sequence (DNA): TGTGCCAGTAGCGTAGCGTGGGGCACCGGGGAGCTGTTTTTT. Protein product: CASSVAWGTGELFF.

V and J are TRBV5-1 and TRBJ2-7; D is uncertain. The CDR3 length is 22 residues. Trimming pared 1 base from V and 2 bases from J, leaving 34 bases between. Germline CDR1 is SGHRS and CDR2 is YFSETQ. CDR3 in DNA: TGCGCCAGCAGCTTGACATCCTCGCCTGCGCGACCTAGTGGGCAGACCGCCTACGAGCAGTACTTC. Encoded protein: CASSLTSSPARPSGQTAYEQYF.

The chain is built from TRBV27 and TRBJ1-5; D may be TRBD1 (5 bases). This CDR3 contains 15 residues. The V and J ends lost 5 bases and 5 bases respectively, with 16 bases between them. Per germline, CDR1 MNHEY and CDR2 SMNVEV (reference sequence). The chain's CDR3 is CASSPSTGAHQPQHF. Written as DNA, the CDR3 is TGTGCCAGCAGTCCTTCAACCGGGGCCCATCAGCCCCAGCATTTT.

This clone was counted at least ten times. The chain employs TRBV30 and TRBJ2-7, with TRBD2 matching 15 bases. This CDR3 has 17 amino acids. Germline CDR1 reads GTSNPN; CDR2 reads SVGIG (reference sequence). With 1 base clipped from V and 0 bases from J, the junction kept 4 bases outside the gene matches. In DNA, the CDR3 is TGTGCCTGGAGTGCCGGGACTAGCGGGAGGAGCTCCTACGAGCAGTACTTC. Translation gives CAWSAGTSGRSSYEQYF.

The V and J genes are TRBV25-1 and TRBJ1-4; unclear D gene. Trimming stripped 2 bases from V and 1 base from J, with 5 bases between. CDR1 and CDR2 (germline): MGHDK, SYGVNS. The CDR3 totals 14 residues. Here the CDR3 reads CASSERGTNEKLFF. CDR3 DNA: TGTGCCAGCAGTGAACGAGGAACTAATGAAAAACTGTTTTTT.

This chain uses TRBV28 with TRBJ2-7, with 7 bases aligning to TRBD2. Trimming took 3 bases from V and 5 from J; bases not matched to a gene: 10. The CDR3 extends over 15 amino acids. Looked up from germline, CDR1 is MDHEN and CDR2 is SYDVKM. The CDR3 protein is CASSFGREERDEQYF. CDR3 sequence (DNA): TGTGCCAGCAGTTTTGGGAGGGAGGAGCGCGACGAGCAGTACTTC.

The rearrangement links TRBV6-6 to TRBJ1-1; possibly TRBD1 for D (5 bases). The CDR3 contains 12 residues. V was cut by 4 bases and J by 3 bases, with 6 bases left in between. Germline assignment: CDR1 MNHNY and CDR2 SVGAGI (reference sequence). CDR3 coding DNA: TGTGCCAGCAGTTTAGGGGACACTGAAGCTTTCTTT. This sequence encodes CASSLGDTEAFF.

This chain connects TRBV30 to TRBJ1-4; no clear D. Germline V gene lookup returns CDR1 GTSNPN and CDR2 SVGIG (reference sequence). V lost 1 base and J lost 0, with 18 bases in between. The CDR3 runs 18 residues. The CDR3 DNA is TGTGCCTGGAGTGCGGCCAGAACTCTTTTCGCAACTAATGAAAAACTGTTTTTT. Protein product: CAWSAARTLFATNEKLFF. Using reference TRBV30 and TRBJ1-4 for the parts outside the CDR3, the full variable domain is SQTIHQWPATLVQPVGSPLSLECTVEGTSNPNLYWYRQAAGRGLQLLFYSVGIGQISSEVPQNLSASRPQDRQFILSSKKLLLSDSGFYLCAWSAARTLFATNEKLFFGSGTQLSVL.

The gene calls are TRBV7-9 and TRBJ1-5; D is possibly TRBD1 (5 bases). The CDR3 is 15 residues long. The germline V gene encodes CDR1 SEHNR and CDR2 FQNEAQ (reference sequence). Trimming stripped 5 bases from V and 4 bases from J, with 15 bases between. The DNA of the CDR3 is TGTGCCAGCAGCGGGACGGGTCCAGGGAATCAGCCCCAGCATTTT. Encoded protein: CASSGTGPGNQPQHF.

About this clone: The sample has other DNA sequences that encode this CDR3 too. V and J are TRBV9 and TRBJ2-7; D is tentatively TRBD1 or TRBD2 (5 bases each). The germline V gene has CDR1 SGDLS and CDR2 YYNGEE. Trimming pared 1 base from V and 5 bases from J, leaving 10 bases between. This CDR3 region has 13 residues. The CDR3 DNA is TGTGCCAGCAGCGTAAGTTGGGGGAACGAGCAGTACTTC. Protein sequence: CASSVSWGNEQYF.

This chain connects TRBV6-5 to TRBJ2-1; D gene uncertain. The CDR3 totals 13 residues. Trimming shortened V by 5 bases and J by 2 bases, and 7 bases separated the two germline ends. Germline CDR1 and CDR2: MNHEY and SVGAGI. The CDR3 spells CASSSDTYNEQFF. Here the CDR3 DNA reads TGTGCCAGCAGTAGCGACACCTACAATGAGCAGTTCTTC.

CDR3 DNA sequence: TGTGCCAGCAGTCGTACTGGGACAGCCTACGAGCAGTACTTC. Protein product: CASSRTGTAYEQYF. V gene TRBV28 combines with J gene TRBJ2-7, with 7 bases aligning to TRBD1. V shed 5 bases, J shed 2 bases, and the junction held 6 bases outside the gene matches. Germline loops: CDR1 MDHEN, CDR2 SYDVKM. The CDR3 spans 14 residues.

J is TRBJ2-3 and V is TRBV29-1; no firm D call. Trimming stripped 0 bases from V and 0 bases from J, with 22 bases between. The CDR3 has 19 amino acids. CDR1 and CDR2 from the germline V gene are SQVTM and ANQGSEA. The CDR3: CSVEDWPSQAISSTDTQYF. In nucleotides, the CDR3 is TGCAGCGTTGAAGATTGGCCTTCCCAAGCAATATCTAGCACAGATACGCAGTATTTT.

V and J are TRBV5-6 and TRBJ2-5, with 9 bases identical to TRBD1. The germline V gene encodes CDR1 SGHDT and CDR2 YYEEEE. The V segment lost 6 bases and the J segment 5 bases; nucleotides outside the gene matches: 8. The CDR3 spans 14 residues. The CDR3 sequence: CASKQGAVYETQYF. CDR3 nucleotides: TGTGCCAGCAAACAGGGGGCTGTCTATGAGACCCAGTACTTC.

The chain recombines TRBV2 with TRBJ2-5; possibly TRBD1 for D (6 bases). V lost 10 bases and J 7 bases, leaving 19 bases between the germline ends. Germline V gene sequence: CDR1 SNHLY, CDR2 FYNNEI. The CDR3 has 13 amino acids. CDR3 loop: CAISHRVGGTQYF. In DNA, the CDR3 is TGTGCCATTAGTCACAGGGTCGGCGGGACCCAGTACTTC.

CDR3 DNA sequence: TGTGCCAGTATGTTGGTAGGACGCGAAGATACGCAGTATTTT. Residues: CASMLVGREDTQYF. This chain connects TRBV19 to TRBJ2-3; D not resolved. The CDR3 has 14 amino acids. Germline-derived CDR1 and CDR2 are LNHDA and SQIVND (reference sequence). Trimming took 7 bases from V and 5 from J, leaving 16 bases between them.

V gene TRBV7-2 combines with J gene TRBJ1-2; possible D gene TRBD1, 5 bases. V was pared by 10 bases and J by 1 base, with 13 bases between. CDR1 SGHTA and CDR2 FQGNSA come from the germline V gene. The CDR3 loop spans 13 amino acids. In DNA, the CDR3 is TGTGCCAATCAAAGGGGTTTTAACTATGGCTACACCTTC. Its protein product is CANQRGFNYGYTF.

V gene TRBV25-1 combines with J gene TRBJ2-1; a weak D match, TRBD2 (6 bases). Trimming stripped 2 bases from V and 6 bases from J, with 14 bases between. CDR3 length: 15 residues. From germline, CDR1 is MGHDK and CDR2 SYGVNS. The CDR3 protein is CASSERRGIGNEQFF. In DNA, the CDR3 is TGTGCCAGCAGTGAACGGCGGGGAATAGGCAATGAGCAGTTCTTC.

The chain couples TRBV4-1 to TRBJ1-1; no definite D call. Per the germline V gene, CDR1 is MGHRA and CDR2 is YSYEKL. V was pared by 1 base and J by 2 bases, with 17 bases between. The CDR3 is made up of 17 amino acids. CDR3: CASSQALVDEPNTEAFF. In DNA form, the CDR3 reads TGCGCCAGCAGCCAAGCCCTCGTCGATGAGCCAAACACTGAAGCTTTCTTT.

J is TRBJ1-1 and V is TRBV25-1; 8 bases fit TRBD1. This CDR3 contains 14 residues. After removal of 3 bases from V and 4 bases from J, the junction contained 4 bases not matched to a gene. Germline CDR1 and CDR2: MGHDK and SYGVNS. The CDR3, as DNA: TGTGCCAGCAGTGACAAAACAGGGGGCACTGAAGCTTTCTTT. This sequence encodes CASSDKTGGTEAFF.

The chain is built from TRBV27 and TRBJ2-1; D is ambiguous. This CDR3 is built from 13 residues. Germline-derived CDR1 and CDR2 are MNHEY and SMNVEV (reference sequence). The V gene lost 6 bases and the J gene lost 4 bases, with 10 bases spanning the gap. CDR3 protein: CASRWSAYNEQFF. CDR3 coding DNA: TGTGCCAGCAGGTGGAGTGCATACAATGAGCAGTTCTTC.

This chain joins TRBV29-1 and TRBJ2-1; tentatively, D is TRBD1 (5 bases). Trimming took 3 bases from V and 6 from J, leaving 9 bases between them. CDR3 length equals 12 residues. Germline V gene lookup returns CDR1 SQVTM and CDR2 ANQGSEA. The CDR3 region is CSVEGLLNEQFF. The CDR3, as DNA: TGCAGCGTTGAGGGGCTACTCAATGAGCAGTTCTTC.

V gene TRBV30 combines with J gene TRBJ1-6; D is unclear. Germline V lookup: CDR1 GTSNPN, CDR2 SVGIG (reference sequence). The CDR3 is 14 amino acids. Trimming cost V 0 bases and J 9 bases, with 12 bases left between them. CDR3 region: CAWSVTGEGSPLHF. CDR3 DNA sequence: TGTGCCTGGAGTGTAACTGGGGAAGGTTCACCCCTCCACTTT.

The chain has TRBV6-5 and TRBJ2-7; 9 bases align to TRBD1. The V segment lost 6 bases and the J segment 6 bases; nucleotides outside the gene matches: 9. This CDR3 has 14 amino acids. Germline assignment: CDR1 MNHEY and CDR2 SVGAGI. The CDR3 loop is CASRAGTGPTEQYF. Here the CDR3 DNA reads TGTGCCAGCAGAGCCGGGACAGGGCCGACCGAGCAGTACTTC.

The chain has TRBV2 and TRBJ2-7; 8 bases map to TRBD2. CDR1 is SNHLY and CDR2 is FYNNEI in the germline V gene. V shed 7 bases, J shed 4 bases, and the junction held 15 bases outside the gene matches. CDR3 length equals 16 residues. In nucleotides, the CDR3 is TGTGCCAGCAACTCCGATGGGCAGCGGGAGCTGTACGAGCAGTACTTC. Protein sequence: CASNSDGQRELYEQYF. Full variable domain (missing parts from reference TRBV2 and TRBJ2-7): EPEVTQTPSHQVTQMGQEVILRCVPISNHLYFYWYRQILGQKVEFLVSFYNNEISEKSEIFDDQFSVERPDGSNFTLKIRSTKLEDSAMYFCASNSDGQRELYEQYFGPGTRLTVT.